One sample yielded the 20 T cell receptor beta chains listed below, sequenced in a study of shared clonotypes between healthy human individuals. TCRdb's copy holds only in-frame clones and misses some; the assay was immunoSEQ multiplex PCR. The profile shows around 750,000 clones, approximately 74% of them singletons. Sequenced: memory CD4+ T cells sorted from blood. The sample's subset: CD45RA-negative fraction. These receptors were obtained from a woman between 25 and 40 years old in good health.

The rearrangement links TRBV5-1 to TRBJ2-7; a weak D match, TRBD1 (6 bases). Trimming took off 4 bases at V and 2 bases at J, with 13 bases between the two ends. The germline gives CDR1 SGHRS, CDR2 YFSETQ. CDR3 length equals 14 residues. CDR3 protein: CASSTTGATYEQYF. CDR3 in DNA: TGCGCCAGCAGCACGACAGGAGCCACCTACGAGCAGTACTTC.

Turning to this clone: This CDR3 is also generated by other DNA sequences in the sample. The J gene is TRBJ1-2, the V gene TRBV29-1, with D maybe TRBD1 (5 bases). V shed 3 bases and J shed 4 bases, with 9 bases lying between them. The CDR3 is 12 residues long. CDR1 is SQVTM, CDR2 ANQGSEA, per germline. For the CDR3, the DNA is TGCAGCGTTGAGGGGGGGTTCTATGGCTACACCTTC. Translated, it gives CSVEGGFYGYTF.

This chain joins TRBV7-6 and TRBJ2-1; the match to TRBD2 covers 8 bases. Looked up from germline, CDR1 is SGHVS and CDR2 is FNYEAQ. The length of the CDR3 is 13 residues. The V and J ends lost 1 base and 11 bases, in that order; junction bases with no gene match: 4. CDR3 DNA: TGTGCCAGCAGCTTAGAGCGGGGGACTCAGCAGTTCTTC. It encodes CASSLERGTQQFF. The full variable domain, with the rest looked up from reference TRBV7-6 and TRBJ2-1, is GAGVSQSPRYKVTKRGQDVALRCDPISGHVSLYWYRQALGQGPEFLTYFNYEAQQDKSGLPNDRFSAERPEGSISTLTIQRTEQRDSAMYRCASSLERGTQQFFGPGTRLTVL.

As for this clone: Other DNA sequences in the sample encode the same CDR3. The chain is built from TRBV28 and TRBJ2-7; D gene unclear. The CDR3 spans 10 residues. V was pared by 6 bases and J by 4 bases, with 4 bases between. The V gene's germline CDR1 is MDHEN and CDR2 SYDVKM. CDR3 loop: CASRAYEQYF. CDR3 nucleotides: TGTGCCAGCAGGGCTTACGAGCAGTACTTC. Complete variable domain (other parts from reference TRBV28 and TRBJ2-7): DVKVTQSSRYLVKRTGEKVFLECVQDMDHENMFWYRQDPGLGLRLIYFSYDVKMKEKGDIPEGYSVSREKKERFSLILESASTNQTSMYLCASRAYEQYFGPGTRLTVT.

This clone was seen more than once but under ten times. This CDR3 reads CASILQGEGGEQYF. CDR3 nucleotides: TGTGCCAGCATCCTACAGGGGGAAGGCGGCGAGCAGTACTTC. The genes are TRBV2 and TRBJ2-7; 8 bases line up with TRBD1. The germline V gene encodes CDR1 SNHLY and CDR2 FYNNEI. This CDR3 contains 14 residues. V gave up 7 bases and J gave up 6 bases; unmatched junction bases: 11.

The count of this clone is one. This chain uses TRBV19 with TRBJ2-3; TRBD2 agrees at 7 bases. The CDR3 runs to 15 residues. Germline CDR1 and CDR2: LNHDA and SQIVND (reference sequence). V lost 3 bases to trimming and J lost 5 bases; unmatched junction nucleotides: 8. The CDR3 DNA is TGTGCCAGTAGTATTTCGTTTCCGGGAGGAGATACGCAGTATTTT. It yields the protein CASSISFPGGDTQYF. Full variable domain (remainder filled in from reference TRBV19 and TRBJ2-3): DGGITQSPKYLFRKEGQNVTLSCEQNLNHDAMYWYRQDPGQGLRLIYYSQIVNDFQKGDIAEGYSVSREKKESFPLTVTSAQKNPTAFYLCASSISFPGGDTQYFGPGTRLTVL.

The chain employs TRBV28 and TRBJ1-2, with unresolved D. The germline V and J ends were trimmed by 5 bases and 7 bases, with 8 bases remaining between them. CDR3 length: 11 amino acids. The V gene's germline CDR1 is MDHEN and CDR2 SYDVKM. The CDR3 DNA reads TGTGCCAGCAGTGACAAAGGTGGCTACACCTTC. It yields the protein CASSDKGGYTF.

This clone was detected only a few times. The chain combines TRBV7-2 with TRBJ2-2; 9 bases match TRBD2. Germline V gene data show CDR1 as SGHTA and CDR2 as FQGNSA. This CDR3 comprises 16 residues. J lost 0 bases, V lost 4 bases, and 3 bases had no gene match. CDR3 protein: CASSSLAGSNTGELFF. DNA of the CDR3: TGTGCCAGCAGCTCCCTAGCGGGATCGAACACCGGGGAGCTGTTTTTT.

The gene calls are TRBV6-5 and TRBJ2-7; no reliable D call. Trimming cost V 6 bases and J 7 bases, with 16 bases left between them. Germline V CDR1 and CDR2: MNHEY, SVGAGI. This CDR3 has 13 amino acids. The DNA for the CDR3 is TGTGCCAGCAGGGATCGACCCGCTGGGGAGCAGTACTTC. It specifies CASRDRPAGEQYF.

On this clone: In the same sample, other DNA sequences code for this CDR3. The chain employs TRBV6-5 and TRBJ2-7; D is perhaps TRBD1 or TRBD2 (5 bases each). Per the germline V gene, CDR1 is MNHEY and CDR2 is SVGAGI. The V end was cut by 5 bases, the J end by 1 base, with 12 bases between. The CDR3 is 14 residues long. CDR3 nucleotides: TGTGCCAGCAGTCCTCGGGACGGATCCTACGAGCAGTACTTC. As protein: CASSPRDGSYEQYF.

The chain recombines TRBV6-6 with TRBJ2-3; 9 bases map to TRBD1. The CDR3 covers 14 residues. The V gene end was trimmed by 5 bases and the J gene end by 6 bases; junction bases not matched to a gene: 6. The germline CDR1 and CDR2 sequences are MNHNY and SVGAGI (reference sequence). The CDR3 bases are TGTGCCAGCAGTGACAGGGGGTCCGCGGATACGCAGTATTTT. Translation: CASSDRGSADTQYF.

The rearrangement joins TRBV28 to TRBJ2-3, with D possibly TRBD2 on 6 matching bases. The length of the CDR3 is 14 residues. Germline V gene lookup returns CDR1 MDHEN and CDR2 SYDVKM. Deletions cut 9 bases from V and 4 bases from J, with 17 bases between. The CDR3 is CASTLGGDADTQYF. The CDR3 DNA sequence: TGTGCCAGTACCCTCGGGGGAGACGCAGATACGCAGTATTTT.

The J gene is TRBJ1-5, the V gene TRBV2; D remains ambiguous. Germline CDR1 SNHLY, CDR2 FYNNEI. The CDR3 is 16 residues long. Trimming removed 4 bases at V and 2 bases at J, with 15 bases between. CDR3 sequence (DNA): TGTGCCAGCAGTGTAGAGAGGGTTGGGCGCAATCAGCCCCAGCATTTT. This sequence encodes CASSVERVGRNQPQHF.

The genes are TRBV6-1 and TRBJ2-7; D is possibly TRBD1 (5 bases). The CDR3 extends over 15 amino acids. Germline V CDR1 and CDR2: MNHNS, SASEGT. Trimming pared 2 bases from V and 0 bases from J, leaving 11 bases between. Here the CDR3 reads CASSEMTAISYEQYF. CDR3 sequence (DNA): TGTGCCAGCAGTGAAATGACAGCCATCTCCTACGAGCAGTACTTC.

The genes are TRBV6-5 and TRBJ1-3; D may be TRBD1 (6 bases). Trimming stripped 2 bases from V and 0 bases from J, with 11 bases between. The CDR3 has 16 amino acids. Germline loops: CDR1 MNHEY, CDR2 SVGAGI. In DNA, the CDR3 is TGTGCCAGCAGTTACGGGGGCAGGGGCTCTGGAAACACCATATATTTT. Amino acid sequence: CASSYGGRGSGNTIYF.

The rearrangement joins TRBV27 to TRBJ2-2, with TRBD1 matching over 8 bases. CDR3 length: 16 residues. Germline assignment: CDR1 MNHEY and CDR2 SMNVEV (reference sequence). Unmatched junction bases numbered 5, after V lost 5 bases and J lost 0 bases. Written as DNA, the CDR3 is TGTGCCAGCAGTCCGGGACAGGTACCGAACACCGGGGAGCTGTTTTTT. It encodes CASSPGQVPNTGELFF.

This clone appeared a single time. The V and J genes are TRBV5-4 and TRBJ2-7; D tentatively fits TRBD1 or TRBD2 (5 bases each). The CDR3 extends over 15 amino acids. V was clipped by 0 bases and J by 4 bases, with 14 bases between them. Germline loops: CDR1 SGHNT, CDR2 YYREEE (reference sequence). CDR3 coding DNA: TGTGCCAGCAGCTTGGATCAGGGACCGCAATACGAGCAGTACTTC. Translating gives CASSLDQGPQYEQYF.

V usage is TRBV5-1 and J usage is TRBJ1-3; unclear D gene. Trimming cost V 4 bases and J 4 bases, with 15 bases left between them. Germline loops: CDR1 SGHRS, CDR2 YFSETQ. The CDR3 contains 15 residues. The CDR3 DNA reads as TGCGCCAGCAGCCCAGACACGGCGGGCGGAAACACCATATATTTT. Translation: CASSPDTAGGNTIYF.

This sequence joins TRBV7-9 and TRBJ2-1; D is undetermined. Germline CDR1 is SEHNR and CDR2 is FQNEAQ (reference sequence). CDR3 size: 17 residues. Trimming took off 0 bases at V and 0 bases at J, with 12 bases between the two ends. The CDR3 sequence is CASSLAGLGNSYNEQFF. The DNA for the CDR3 is TGTGCCAGCAGCTTAGCGGGTTTGGGGAACTCCTACAATGAGCAGTTCTTC.

This rearrangement joins TRBV28 to TRBJ2-7; 11 nucleotides align to TRBD2. Germline CDR1 reads MDHEN; CDR2 reads SYDVKM. V shed 4 bases and J 6 bases; nucleotides not matched to a gene: 14. This CDR3 spans 17 amino acids. The CDR3 DNA reads TGTGCCAGCAGTTCCTTCCGCGGGGCTAGCGGGAGGATCGAGCAGTACTTC. Translating gives CASSSFRGASGRIEQYF.